This T cell receptor beta chain was identified in a study of blood T cell repertoires in COVID-19 (TCRdb year 2020). Regarding the research as a whole: Samples from collaborators originated in the United States, Italy and Spain and spanned both the acute and convalescent phases of COVID-19. A de-identified subject ID, COVID-19 status, age in years and sex were almost always included in the sample metadata. The prospective study material was composed of cDNA or gDNA derived from T cells, B-cell-depleted T cells, or PBMCs. The repertoires were made available in a free public database intended to serve as a resource for research on the immune response to SARS-CoV-2. Deeply sampled blood TCRbeta repertoires from subjects exposed to, actively infected with, or recovered from COVID-19 were included in the dataset. Where available, HLA class I and class II types were obtained from metadata supplied by the sample provider rather than from assay-based typing. Samples came from the ongoing ImmuneRACE study (first 160 participants) plus 1,254 subjects from 6 global collaborators.

Cut back by 5 bases and 2 bases, the V and J ends lie 2 bases apart. The CDR3 goes from the cysteine to the phenylalanine over 11 residues. Only CDR3 DNA remains: 33 bases, in frame from the first base. As for this clone: The antigen it binds to is not known. The record has no base qualities; no much larger clone is one base away. Additional DNA sequences in this sample encode the identical CDR3.

Results the study describes overall, beyond this receptor: Clinical and demographic metadata were provided uncurated, with the amount varying by source and participant.

TCRbeta CDR3 regions were amplified from genomic DNA using the immunoSEQ Assay, a bias-controlled multiplex PCR. In the source study's methods: The number of nucleated cells in each sample was estimated from the amplification of reference gene primers within the assay. To quantify the absolute abundance of each unique TCRbeta CDR3 rearrangement, sequence reads were collapsed and filtered. Productive Simpson clonality was computed per sample as the square root of Simpson's diversity index over productive rearrangements. TCRdb holds this immuneACCESS table with in-frame rearrangements only. Some clones are missing; in checked studies, unresolved V genes explain under half, and the rest has no known cause. V and J calls plus clone size are reproduced from that table; the DNA served to infer D and trimming. Here the sample has around 440,000 clones; 88% occur a single time. Clones ranked in the top ten supply roughly an eighth of the sample.

One collaborating source in Seattle enrolled patients while the patients were actively infected and followed the patients over time throughout the course of disease. The collaborating institutions used their own protocols to collect whole blood in K2EDTA tubes. For TCRbeta analysis, collaborators shipped samples in one of three forms: frozen whole blood, isolated PBMCs, or DNA extracted from either of those sample types. Sequenced: peripheral blood. This receptor was taken from a woman between 45 and 65 years old with COVID-19, enrolled during active disease. The rearranged segments are TRBV12-3 or TRBV12-4 and TRBJ2-3; the D gene assignment is ambiguous. The DNA sequence reads TGTGCCAGCAGTCACACAGATACGCAGTATTTT. It translates to CASSHTDTQYF.